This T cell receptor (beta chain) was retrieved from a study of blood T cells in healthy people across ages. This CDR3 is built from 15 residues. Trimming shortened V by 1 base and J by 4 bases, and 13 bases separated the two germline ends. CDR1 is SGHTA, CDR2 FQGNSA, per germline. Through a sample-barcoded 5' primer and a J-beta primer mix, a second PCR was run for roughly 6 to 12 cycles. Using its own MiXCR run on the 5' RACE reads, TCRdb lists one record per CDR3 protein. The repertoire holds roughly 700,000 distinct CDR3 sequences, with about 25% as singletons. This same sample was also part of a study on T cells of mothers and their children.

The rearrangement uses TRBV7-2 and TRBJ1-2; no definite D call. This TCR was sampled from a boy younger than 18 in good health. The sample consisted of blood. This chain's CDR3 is CASSLVTVGSYGYTF. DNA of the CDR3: TGTGCCAGCAGCTTAGTGACGGTGGGGTCCTATGGCTACACCTTC.